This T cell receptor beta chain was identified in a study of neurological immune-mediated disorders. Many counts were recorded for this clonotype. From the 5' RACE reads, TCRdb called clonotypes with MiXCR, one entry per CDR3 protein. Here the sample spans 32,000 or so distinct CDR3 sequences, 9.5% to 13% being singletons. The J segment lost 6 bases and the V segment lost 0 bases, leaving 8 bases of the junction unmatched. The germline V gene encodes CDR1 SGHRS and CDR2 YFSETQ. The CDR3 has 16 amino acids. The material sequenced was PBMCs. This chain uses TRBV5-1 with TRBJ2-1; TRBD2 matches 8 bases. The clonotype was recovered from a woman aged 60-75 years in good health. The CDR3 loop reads CASSLAPRAGGNEQFF. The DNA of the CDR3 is TGCGCCAGCAGCTTGGCCCCCCGGGCGGGGGGCAATGAGCAGTTCTTC.